Described below is a single T cell receptor (beta chain) sequence and its context. Its antigen remains unidentified. The V and J ends lost 3 bases and 2 bases respectively, with 10 bases between them. The CDR3 has 13 residues. Germline assignment: CDR1 DFQATT and CDR2 SNEGSKA (reference sequence). The entry originates in a study of regulatory T cells in long-lasting Graves disease. Study results and caveats: The TCR repertoire of persistent Graves' patients was less diverse than that of newly diagnosed ones.

Building the TCR beta libraries relied on iRepertoire HTBI primers, and CDR3 regions underwent Arm-PCR. MiXCR, applied by TCRdb to the multiplex PCR reads, yields one record per CDR3 protein. The sample includes approximately 470,000 distinct CDR3 sequences, 15% to 20% of them seen just once. Time point in this sample: newly diagnosed GD, antithyroid drugs for less than 3 months. The TCR library was prepared using RNA isolated from PBMCs. The sample also formed part of further work on T cells in Graves' hyperthyroidism and ophthalmopathy. This second report adds: Exclusion followed for patients with uncontrolled infection, other autoimmune disease, pregnancy or lactation. An initial round of RT-PCR targeting the TCR CDR3 relied on the HTBI primer set.

The V and J genes are TRBV20-1 and TRBJ2-5; no clear D gene. The clonotype comes from a man between 35 and 55 years old with Graves disease. The source material was peripheral blood mononuclear cells (PBMCs), sampled at new diagnosis, from a patient treated with antithyroid drugs. The CDR3 bases are TGCAGTGCTAGGCCCCTGGCACAAGAGACCCAGTACTTC. As protein: CSARPLAQETQYF.